Sequencing of this T cell receptor beta chain was carried out in a study of blood T cell repertoires in COVID-19. Study summary: Donors in the United States, Italy and Spain gave samples during acute or convalescent COVID-19. Sources were T cells, B-cell-depleted T cells, or PBMCs; the material itself was cDNA or gDNA.

In germline, CDR1 is GTSNPN, CDR2 SVGIG (reference sequence). After removal of 5 bases from V and 4 bases from J, the junction contained 9 bases not matched to a gene. The CDR3 is 14 amino acids. Authors' methods: Nucleated cell number was recorded as an estimate derived from reference gene primer amplification. The data were produced by immunoSEQ multiplex PCR, yet TCRdb's version contains in-frame clones alone and is incomplete. V, J and clone size are taken as reported in that table, and D and trimming were inferred from the DNA itself. The sample consists of 85,000 to 120,000 clones, about 91% of them appearing once.

The receptor comes from a man aged 18 to 29 with acute or convalescent COVID-19. Sample: peripheral blood. The rearrangement links TRBV30 to TRBJ1-2; 8 bases are shared with TRBD1. The CDR3 sequence: CAWQTGGNGYGYTF. CDR3 DNA sequence: TGTGCCTGGCAAACAGGGGGAAATGGCTATGGCTACACCTTC.